The 8 T cell receptor beta chains given below trace back to one sample, sequenced in a study of blood T cell repertoires in COVID-19. Profiled with immunoSEQ multiplex PCR; TCRdb holds only in-frame clones, not every one. The sample has 160,000 or so clones; around 86% are singletons. Sequenced sample: peripheral blood. These receptors came from a man in his 70s who had recovered from COVID-19.

The rearrangement joins TRBV19 to TRBJ1-5, with D perhaps matching TRBD1 (6 bases). Looked up from germline, CDR1 is LNHDA and CDR2 is SQIVND (reference sequence). The CDR3 spans 17 residues. The ends were cut back, 6 bases at V and 0 bases at J, with 18 bases in the middle. As DNA, the CDR3 is TGTGCCAGTAGAACACCAGGGGATGGGGGTAGCAATCAGCCCCAGCATTTT. It encodes CASRTPGDGGSNQPQHF.

This sequence joins TRBV3-1 (or the pseudogene TRBV3-2) and TRBJ2-7, with a tentative D call TRBD2 (5 bases). Germline V lookup: CDR1 LGHDT, CDR2 YNNKEL (reference sequence). The CDR3 has 13 residues. Deletions cut 4 bases from V and 5 bases from J, with 12 bases between. DNA of the CDR3: TGTGCCAGCAGCCGCCTGCGGGCGAACGAGCAGTACTTC. Its translation: CASSRLRANEQYF.

This clone has just a few counts. The V gene is TRBV24-1, the J gene TRBJ2-7, with 12 positions matching TRBD2. V dropped 2 bases and J dropped 4; count of bases not matched to a gene: 5. This CDR3 is built from 16 residues. Germline CDR1 reads KGHDR; CDR2 reads SFDVKD. The CDR3 sequence: CATSDSTSGRIYEQYF. The CDR3, as DNA: TGTGCCACCAGTGATTCTACTAGCGGGAGGATTTACGAGCAGTACTTC.

The sample holds one count of this clone. The rearrangement links TRBV18 to TRBJ2-2, with a possible D match to TRBD1 (6 bases). The germline V and J ends were trimmed by 0 bases and 0 bases, with 11 bases remaining between them. The CDR3 length is 17 residues. Germline assignment: CDR1 KGHSH and CDR2 LQKENI. The CDR3 nucleotides read TGTGCCAGCTCACCACCGGGGGCAGGTCCGAACACCGGGGAGCTGTTTTTT. Translation: CASSPPGAGPNTGELFF. The full variable domain, in which reference TRBV18 and TRBJ2-2 provide the parts outside the CDR3, is NAGVMQNPRHLVRRRGQEARLRCSPMKGHSHVYWYRQLPEEGLKFMVYLQKENIIDESGMPKERFSAEFPKEGPSILRIQQVVRGDSAAYFCASSPPGAGPNTGELFFGEGSRLTVL.

The V gene is TRBV6-2 or TRBV6-3, the J gene TRBJ2-7; 7 bases are a match to TRBD2. V shed 6 bases, J shed 0 bases, and the junction held 8 bases outside the gene matches. In germline, CDR1 is MNHEY, CDR2 SVGEGT. There are 15 residues in the CDR3. The CDR3 DNA reads TGTGCCAGCAGCCCACTAGCGTTTAGCTCCTACGAGCAGTACTTC. This codes for CASSPLAFSSYEQYF.

This clone was observed a few times. CDR3 amino acids: CASSSWTANTEAFF. CDR3 DNA: TGTGCCAGTAGTTCATGGACAGCGAACACTGAAGCTTTCTTT. The gene calls are TRBV19 and TRBJ1-1, with a tentative D call TRBD1 (6 bases). This CDR3 is 14 amino acids long. With 5 bases removed from V and 1 base from J, the gap between germline ends came to 11 bases. Germline values: CDR1 LNHDA, CDR2 SQIVND (reference sequence).

The gene calls are TRBV11-2 and TRBJ1-1; TRBD1 matches 7 bases. The ends lost 5 bases at V and 4 bases at J; junction bases unmatched: 10. Per the germline V gene, CDR1 is SGHAT and CDR2 is FQNNGV. The CDR3 is 15 residues long. The chain's CDR3 is CASSPRDSGFTEAFF. The CDR3 DNA reads TGTGCCAGCAGCCCCCGGGACAGTGGATTCACTGAAGCTTTCTTT.

This clone was seen a few times. The chain carries TRBV3-1 (or the pseudogene TRBV3-2) and TRBJ1-1; the D is unclear. V gave up 1 base and J gave up 9 bases, with 9 bases separating them. CDR3 length equals 12 residues. CDR1 is LGHDT, CDR2 YNNKEL, per germline (reference sequence). CDR3 coding DNA: TGTGCCAGCAGCCAAGGCGGGGTTCAAGCTTTCTTT. Translation: CASSQGGVQAFF.